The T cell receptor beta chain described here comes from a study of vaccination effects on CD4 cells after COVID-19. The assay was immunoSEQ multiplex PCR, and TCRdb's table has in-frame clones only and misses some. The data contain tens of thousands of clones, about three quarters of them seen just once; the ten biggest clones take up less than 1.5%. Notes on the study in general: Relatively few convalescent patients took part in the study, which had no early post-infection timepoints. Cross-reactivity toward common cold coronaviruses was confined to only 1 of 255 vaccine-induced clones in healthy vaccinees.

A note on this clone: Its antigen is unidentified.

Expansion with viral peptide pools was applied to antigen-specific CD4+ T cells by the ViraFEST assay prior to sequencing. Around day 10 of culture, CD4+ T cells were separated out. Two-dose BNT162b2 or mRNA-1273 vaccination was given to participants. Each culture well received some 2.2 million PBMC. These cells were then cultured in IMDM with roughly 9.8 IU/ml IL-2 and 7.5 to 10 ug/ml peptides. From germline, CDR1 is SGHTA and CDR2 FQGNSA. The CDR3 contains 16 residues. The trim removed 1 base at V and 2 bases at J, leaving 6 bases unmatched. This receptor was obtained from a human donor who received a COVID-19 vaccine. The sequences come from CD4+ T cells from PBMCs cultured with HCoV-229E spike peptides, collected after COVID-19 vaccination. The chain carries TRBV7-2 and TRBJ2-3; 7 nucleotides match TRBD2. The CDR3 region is CASSLGREGPTDTQYF. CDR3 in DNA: TGTGCCAGCAGCTTAGGGAGGGAGGGCCCCACAGATACGCAGTATTTT.